This is a list of T cell receptor beta chains from one sample in a study of cytomegalovirus exposure and HLA in healthy donors. Measured with immunoSEQ multiplex PCR; TCRdb has only the in-frame clones, and not every one. Of roughly 130,000 clones detected, about 79% appear once; the ten largest clones hold around 3%. The sequencing sample was made of PBMCs. The receptors stem from a woman under 30 in good health and CMV-seropositive. CDR3s include the opening cysteine and the closing phenylalanine or tryptophan. A D gene is named only where the DNA matches it firmly. Size tells how often a clone was seen (once, few, many) or the class of an expanded clone, and some rows leave it out.

TRBJ1-2,-,TRBV11-2,-,CASSPQGGGYTF,TGTGCCAGCAGCCCCCAGGGTGGCGGCTACACCTTC
TRBJ1-2,-,TRBV2,TRBD1,CASSTGQTYGYTF,TGTGCCAGCAGTACGGGACAGACTTATGGCTACACCTTC
TRBJ1-2,-,TRBV6-5,-,CASSSADSLYGYTF,TGTGCCAGCAGTTCGGCGGACTCCCTCTATGGCTACACCTTC
TRBJ1-2,few,TRBV7-9,-,CASSLPGDSNTF,TGTGCCAGCAGCTTACCGGGAGATTCAAACACCTTC
TRBJ1-6,-,TRBV6-5,TRBD1,CASSYSKGALHF,TGTGCCAGCAGTTACTCGAAGGGGGCACTCCACTTT
TRBJ1-3,-,TRBV5-4,TRBD1,CASSLEGASGNTIYF,TGTGCCAGCAGCTTGGAGGGGGCCTCTGGAAACACCATATATTTT
TRBJ1-1,-,TRBV19,-,CASSIPAGGLMNTEAFF,TGTGCCAGTAGTATCCCGGCTGGCGGCTTGATGAACACTGAAGCTTTCTTT
TRBJ1-4,-,TRBV9,TRBD1,CASRRDSGNEKLFF,TGTGCCAGCCGTAGGGACAGCGGTAATGAAAAACTGTTTTTT
TRBJ1-2,few,TRBV6-5,-,CASSTGLGNYGYTF,TGTGCCAGCAGCACAGGGTTGGGTAACTATGGCTACACCTTC
TRBJ2-4,-,TRBV29-1,-,CSVDTGEIAKNIQYF,TGCAGCGTTGATACCGGGGAAATCGCCAAAAACATTCAGTACTTC
TRBJ2-1,once,TRBV7-9,-,CASSHLGRGSYNEQFF,TGTGCCAGCAGCCATCTTGGCCGAGGCTCCTACAATGAGCAGTTCTTC
TRBJ2-5,-,TRBV19,-,CASSSIRETQYF,TGTGCCAGTAGTTCCATCCGGGAGACCCAGTACTTC
TRBJ1-2,once,TRBV28,TRBD1,CASSLIRLFPGTETNYGYTF,TGTGCCAGCAGTCTAATAAGGTTATTCCCCGGGACAGAGACTAACTATGGCTACACCTTC
TRBJ2-1,-,TRBV18,-,CASSPLTGADNEQFF,TGTGCCAGCTCACCCCTTACGGGTGCGGACAATGAGCAGTTCTTC
TRBJ2-5,-,TRBV5-4,TRBD2,CASSSQRGNQETQYF,TGTGCCAGCAGCTCTCAGCGGGGGAACCAAGAGACCCAGTACTTC
TRBJ2-3,-,TRBV19,-,CASSTGVTDTQYF,TGTGCCAGTAGCACCGGGGTCACAGATACGCAGTATTTT
TRBJ1-2,-,TRBV4-1,-,CASSRTTGYGYTF,TGCGCCAGCAGCCGAACCACGGGGTATGGCTACACCTTC
TRBJ2-5,-,TRBV27,TRBD2,CASSGLAGAETQYF,TGTGCCAGCAGCGGTCTAGCGGGGGCTGAGACCCAGTACTTC
TRBJ2-3,-,TRBV29-1,TRBD2,CSARERGGSTDTQYF,TGCAGCGCTAGGGAGCGGGGGGGCAGCACAGATACGCAGTATTTT
TRBJ2-7,few,TRBV4-1,TRBD2,CASSRGGGAYEQYF,TGCGCCAGCAGCCGGGGCGGGGGGGCCTACGAGCAGTACTTC
TRBJ2-2,-,TRBV5-1,TRBD1,CASSPAGTDTGELFF,TGCGCCAGCAGCCCAGCAGGGACAGACACCGGGGAGCTGTTTTTT
TRBJ1-1,few,TRBV9,TRBD1,CASQPTGYNTEAFF,TGTGCCAGTCAACCGACAGGGTATAACACTGAAGCTTTCTTT
TRBJ1-1,-,TRBV2,TRBD1,CASQGQGEPRAFF,TGTGCCAGCCAGGGACAGGGGGAACCCCGAGCTTTCTTT
TRBJ1-1,few,TRBV5-4,TRBD1,CASSRPGTGTTEAFF,TGTGCCAGCAGCCGTCCCGGGACAGGTACTACTGAAGCTTTCTTT
TRBJ2-7,-,TRBV5-1,TRBD2,CASSLTTSGGPYEQYF,TGCGCCAGCAGTTTGACGACTAGCGGGGGGCCGTACGAGCAGTACTTC
TRBJ2-3,-,TRBV7-3,TRBD2,CASSLTSGRGDTQYF,TGTGCCAGCAGCTTAACTAGCGGGAGGGGAGATACGCAGTATTTT
TRBJ2-6,-,TRBV6-5,-,CASSQFTTAANVLTF,TGTGCCAGCAGCCAATTTACGACAGCAGCCAACGTCCTGACTTTC
TRBJ2-3,-,TRBV21-1,-,CASSRRDRVGDTQYF,TGTGCCAGCAGCAGACGGGACAGGGTCGGAGATACGCAGTATTTT
TRBJ1-6,-,TRBV11-2,-,CASSLRGSGSPLHF,TGTGCCAGCAGCTTACGGGGTAGTGGTTCACCCCTCCACTTT
TRBJ2-5,-,TRBV19,-,CASSSTLQETQYF,TGTGCCAGTAGTTCAACATTACAAGAGACCCAGTACTTC
TRBJ1-1,-,TRBV10-3,TRBD1,CAITGQGAEAFF,TGTGCCATCACTGGACAGGGGGCTGAAGCTTTCTTT
TRBJ1-1,few,TRBV7-3,-,CASSSEENTEAFF,TGTGCCAGCAGCTCCGAGGAGAACACTGAAGCTTTCTTT
TRBJ2-2,once,TRBV4-1,TRBD2,CASSHETFELAGQNTGELFF,TGCGCCAGCAGCCATGAGACCTTCGAACTAGCGGGGCAGAACACCGGGGAGCTGTTTTTT
TRBJ2-3,few,TRBV5-4,TRBD1,CASSCCPDRVPDTQYF,TGTGCCAGCAGCTGCTGCCCGGACAGGGTCCCAGATACGCAGTATTTT
TRBJ2-5,-,TRBV9,-,CASSGAGLETQYF,TGTGCCAGCAGCGGCGCGGGCCTGGAGACCCAGTACTTC